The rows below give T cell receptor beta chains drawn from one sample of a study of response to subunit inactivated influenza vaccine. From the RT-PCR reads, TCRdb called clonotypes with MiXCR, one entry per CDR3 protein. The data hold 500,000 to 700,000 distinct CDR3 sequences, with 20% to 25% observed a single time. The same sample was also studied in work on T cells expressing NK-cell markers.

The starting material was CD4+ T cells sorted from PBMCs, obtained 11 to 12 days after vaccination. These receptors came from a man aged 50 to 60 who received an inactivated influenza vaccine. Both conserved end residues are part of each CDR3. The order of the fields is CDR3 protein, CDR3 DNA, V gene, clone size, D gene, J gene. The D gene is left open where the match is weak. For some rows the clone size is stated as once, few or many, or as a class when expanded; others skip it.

CDR3 protein: CASSRGQGGISTGELFF
CDR3 DNA: TGTGCCAGCAGCCGCGGACAGGGTGGTATTAGCACCGGGGAGCTGTTTTTT
V gene: TRBV3-1
clone size: NA
D gene: TRBD1
J gene: TRBJ2-2

CDR3 protein: CASSVVGEDTQYF
CDR3 DNA: TGTGCCAGCAGCGTAGTAGGGGAAGATACGCAGTATTTT
V gene: TRBV9
clone size: NA
D gene: NA
J gene: TRBJ2-3

CDR3 protein: CASSFPPEKLFF
CDR3 DNA: TGTGCCAGCAGTTTCCCGCCTGAAAAACTGTTTTTT
V gene: TRBV12-3/TRBV12-4
clone size: few
D gene: NA
J gene: TRBJ1-4

CDR3 protein: CASSLASGTGTYEQYF
CDR3 DNA: TGTGCCAGCAGTTTAGCAAGTGGGACAGGGACCTACGAGCAGTACTTC
V gene: TRBV12-3/TRBV12-4
clone size: few
D gene: TRBD1
J gene: TRBJ2-7

CDR3 protein: CASSLMGGTLKTDTQYF
CDR3 DNA: TGTGCCAGCAGTTTGATGGGAGGGACCCTCAAGACAGATACGCAGTATTTT
V gene: TRBV7-2
clone size: NA
D gene: TRBD2
J gene: TRBJ2-3

CDR3 protein: CASSLWAEGTDTQYF
CDR3 DNA: TGCGCCAGCAGCTTGTGGGCGGAGGGCACAGATACGCAGTATTTT
V gene: TRBV5-1
clone size: NA
D gene: NA
J gene: TRBJ2-3

CDR3 protein: CSAKEGRLDEQYF
CDR3 DNA: TGCAGTGCGAAGGAGGGGAGGCTCGACGAGCAGTACTTC
V gene: TRBV20-1
clone size: few
D gene: NA
J gene: TRBJ2-7

CDR3 protein: CASSPRTIGNTEAFF
CDR3 DNA: TGTGCCAGCAGCCCCCGGACGATTGGGAACACTGAAGCTTTCTTT
V gene: TRBV6-1
clone size: few
D gene: NA
J gene: TRBJ1-1

CDR3 protein: CASSQRGRDYTF
CDR3 DNA: TGTGCCAGCAGCCAGAGGGGAAGGGACTACACCTTC
V gene: TRBV3-1
clone size: NA
D gene: NA
J gene: TRBJ1-2

CDR3 protein: CASSQDPRDNEQFF
CDR3 DNA: TGCGCCAGCAGCCAAGACCCCAGGGACAATGAGCAGTTCTTC
V gene: TRBV4-3
clone size: NA
D gene: NA
J gene: TRBJ2-1

CDR3 protein: CASRDRATYEQYF
CDR3 DNA: TGTGCCAGCCGGGACAGGGCAACCTACGAGCAGTACTTC
V gene: TRBV2
clone size: NA
D gene: TRBD1
J gene: TRBJ2-7

CDR3 protein: CASSDPLATDTQYF
CDR3 DNA: TGTGCCAGCAGTGACCCGCTAGCCACAGATACGCAGTATTTT
V gene: TRBV2
clone size: many
D gene: NA
J gene: TRBJ2-3

CDR3 protein: CASTVGLVTDTQYF
CDR3 DNA: TGTGCCAGCACCGTGGGGCTGGTAACAGATACGCAGTATTTT
V gene: TRBV9
clone size: once
D gene: NA
J gene: TRBJ2-3

CDR3 protein: CSVEGRQLNEQFF
CDR3 DNA: TGCAGCGTTGAAGGTCGACAGTTAAATGAGCAGTTCTTC
V gene: TRBV29-1
clone size: NA
D gene: NA
J gene: TRBJ2-1

CDR3 protein: CASSSDTAYEQYF
CDR3 DNA: TGTGCCAGCAGCTCCGATACGGCCTACGAGCAGTACTTC
V gene: TRBV7-9
clone size: few
D gene: NA
J gene: TRBJ2-7

CDR3 protein: CASSSAASYEQYF
CDR3 DNA: TGTGCCAGCAGCTCCGCAGCATCCTACGAGCAGTACTTC
V gene: TRBV7-2
clone size: NA
D gene: NA
J gene: TRBJ2-7

CDR3 protein: CASSSRLWGRARTDTQYF
CDR3 DNA: TGTGCCAGCAGCTCCCGTCTTTGGGGGAGGGCCCGCACAGATACGCAGTATTTT
V gene: TRBV7-8
clone size: NA
D gene: TRBD2
J gene: TRBJ2-3

CDR3 protein: CASSPRRVGTDTQYF
CDR3 DNA: TGTGCCAGCAGCCCCAGGCGGGTGGGGACAGATACGCAGTATTTT
V gene: TRBV7-8
clone size: few
D gene: NA
J gene: TRBJ2-3

CDR3 protein: CSASPVRTGNYGYTF
CDR3 DNA: TGCAGTGCTAGCCCGGTGCGGACAGGCAACTATGGCTACACCTTC
V gene: TRBV20-1
clone size: few
D gene: TRBD1
J gene: TRBJ1-2

CDR3 protein: CASSRIVNTEAFF
CDR3 DNA: TGTGCCAGCAGCCGGATTGTAAACACTGAAGCTTTCTTT
V gene: TRBV3-1
clone size: NA
D gene: NA
J gene: TRBJ1-1

CDR3 protein: CAISAGRAQHF
CDR3 DNA: TGTGCCATCAGTGCAGGGCGAGCCCAGCATTTT
V gene: TRBV10-3
clone size: few
D gene: NA
J gene: TRBJ1-5

CDR3 protein: CASSSPPGQGAGNTIYF
CDR3 DNA: TGCGCCAGCAGCTCCCCTCCGGGACAGGGGGCTGGAAACACCATATATTTT
V gene: TRBV5-1
clone size: few
D gene: TRBD1
J gene: TRBJ1-3

CDR3 protein: CASSGTGASTRYEQYF
CDR3 DNA: TGTGCCAGCAGTGGGACAGGGGCTTCAACACGTTACGAGCAGTACTTC
V gene: TRBV27
clone size: few
D gene: TRBD1
J gene: TRBJ2-7